These T cell receptor beta chains were read from a single sample in a study of cytomegalovirus exposure and HLA in healthy donors. Assay: immunoSEQ multiplex PCR; the TCRdb copy retains only in-frame clones and omits some. The sample carries about 99,000 clones, 60% to 80% recorded once. Sequenced: PBMCs. These TCRs come from a man aged 35-49 years in good health and CMV-seronegative. Both conserved end residues are part of each CDR3. Fields, in order: CDR3 protein, CDR3 DNA, V gene, J gene, clone size, D gene. D genes are given only for firm matches. Expanded clones get a size class; other rows say once, few or many, or leave the size out.

cdr3_aa: CASSEYFPPGFGTEAFF
cdr3_nt: TGTGCCAGCAGTGAATATTTCCCTCCAGGGTTTGGCACTGAAGCTTTCTTT
v_call: TRBV2
j_call: TRBJ1-1
clone_size: -
d_call: -

cdr3_aa: CASSTTTGQPQHF
cdr3_nt: TGTGCCAGTAGTACTACCACAGGTCAGCCCCAGCATTTT
v_call: TRBV19
j_call: TRBJ1-5
clone_size: -
d_call: -

cdr3_aa: CASSPDSPSYNEQFF
cdr3_nt: TGCGCCAGCAGCCCGGACAGCCCGTCCTACAATGAGCAGTTCTTC
v_call: TRBV5-1
j_call: TRBJ2-1
clone_size: -
d_call: -

cdr3_aa: CASRGGLAGGTEQFF
cdr3_nt: TGTGCCAGCAGGGGGGGACTAGCGGGAGGCACTGAGCAGTTCTTC
v_call: TRBV6-1
j_call: TRBJ2-1
clone_size: -
d_call: TRBD2

cdr3_aa: CASSMSTDYGYTF
cdr3_nt: TGTGCCAGTAGTATGTCGACAGACTATGGCTACACCTTC
v_call: TRBV19
j_call: TRBJ1-2
clone_size: -
d_call: -

cdr3_aa: CASSLTTSDGYTF
cdr3_nt: TGTGCCAGCAGCCTGACTACTTCGGACGGCTACACCTTC
v_call: TRBV11-2
j_call: TRBJ1-2
clone_size: -
d_call: -

cdr3_aa: CASTGTGGRETQYF
cdr3_nt: TGTGCCAGCACCGGGACAGGGGGTAGAGAGACCCAGTACTTC
v_call: TRBV2
j_call: TRBJ2-5
clone_size: -
d_call: TRBD1

cdr3_aa: CASTSTGPNYGYTF
cdr3_nt: TGTGCCAGCACTTCGACAGGGCCTAACTATGGCTACACCTTC
v_call: TRBV2
j_call: TRBJ1-2
clone_size: -
d_call: TRBD1

cdr3_aa: CATSRELAGYEQYF
cdr3_nt: TGTGCCACCAGCAGGGAACTAGCGGGCTACGAGCAGTACTTC
v_call: TRBV15
j_call: TRBJ2-7
clone_size: -
d_call: TRBD2

cdr3_aa: CASGSDGGTYEQYF
cdr3_nt: TGTGCTAGTGGCTCGGACGGAGGAACCTACGAGCAGTACTTC
v_call: TRBV12-5
j_call: TRBJ2-7
clone_size: -
d_call: -

cdr3_aa: CASKRAYEQYF
cdr3_nt: TGTGCCAGCAAGAGGGCCTACGAGCAGTACTTC
v_call: TRBV28
j_call: TRBJ2-7
clone_size: -
d_call: -

cdr3_aa: CASRLTGVSYEQYF
cdr3_nt: TGTGCCAGCAGACTGACAGGGGTGTCCTACGAGCAGTACTTC
v_call: TRBV6-5
j_call: TRBJ2-7
clone_size: few
d_call: TRBD1

cdr3_aa: CASSQSTGKVGQPQHF
cdr3_nt: TGCGCCAGCAGCCAATCGACAGGGAAAGTAGGTCAGCCCCAGCATTTT
v_call: TRBV4-1
j_call: TRBJ1-5
clone_size: -
d_call: TRBD1

cdr3_aa: CASSYDRDTEAFF
cdr3_nt: TGTGCCAGCAGCTACGACAGGGACACTGAAGCTTTCTTT
v_call: TRBV7-3
j_call: TRBJ1-1
clone_size: -
d_call: TRBD1

cdr3_aa: CASSFRGDSYEQYF
cdr3_nt: TGTGCCAGCAGTTTTCGGGGGGACTCCTACGAGCAGTACTTC
v_call: TRBV28
j_call: TRBJ2-7
clone_size: -
d_call: TRBD2

cdr3_aa: CASPGGRDREQFF
cdr3_nt: TGTGCCAGCCCAGGGGGGCGGGACAGGGAGCAGTTCTTC
v_call: TRBV2
j_call: TRBJ2-1
clone_size: -
d_call: TRBD1

cdr3_aa: CASSPGLTDTQYF
cdr3_nt: TGTGCCAGCAGTCCGGGACTCACAGATACGCAGTATTTT
v_call: TRBV11-2
j_call: TRBJ2-3
clone_size: -
d_call: -

cdr3_aa: CASSTVFAGNEKLFF
cdr3_nt: TGTGCCAGCAGTACGGTCTTTGCCGGTAATGAAAAACTGTTTTTT
v_call: TRBV28
j_call: TRBJ1-4
clone_size: -
d_call: -

cdr3_aa: CASSPPVDSTGELFF
cdr3_nt: TGTGCCAGCTCACCACCGGTAGATTCCACCGGGGAGCTGTTTTTT
v_call: TRBV18
j_call: TRBJ2-2
clone_size: -
d_call: -

cdr3_aa: CASSESSGGYNEQFF
cdr3_nt: TGTGCCAGCAGTGAATCCAGCGGGGGGTACAATGAGCAGTTCTTC
v_call: TRBV6-4
j_call: TRBJ2-1
clone_size: -
d_call: TRBD2

cdr3_aa: CASSLGLAGGEQFF
cdr3_nt: TGTGCCAGCAGCTTGGGGCTAGCGGGGGGGGAGCAGTTCTTC
v_call: TRBV11-2
j_call: TRBJ2-1
clone_size: -
d_call: TRBD2

cdr3_aa: CASSYDRGHYEQYF
cdr3_nt: TGTGCCAGCAGTTACGACAGGGGCCACTACGAGCAGTACTTC
v_call: TRBV2
j_call: TRBJ2-7
clone_size: -
d_call: TRBD1

cdr3_aa: CASSLQGAQQYF
cdr3_nt: TGTGCCAGCAGTTTACAGGGGGCGCAACAGTACTTC
v_call: TRBV28
j_call: TRBJ2-7
clone_size: -
d_call: TRBD1

cdr3_aa: CASSLSPLAGASKQYF
cdr3_nt: TGTGCCAGCAGCTTATCCCCTCTAGCGGGGGCGTCGAAGCAGTACTTC
v_call: TRBV7-9
j_call: TRBJ2-7
clone_size: -
d_call: TRBD2

cdr3_aa: CASSLGPDTEAFF
cdr3_nt: TGTGCCAGCAGCTTAGGCCCGGACACTGAAGCTTTCTTT
v_call: TRBV13
j_call: TRBJ1-1
clone_size: -
d_call: -

cdr3_aa: CAFQESSYEQYF
cdr3_nt: TGTGCCTTCCAGGAAAGCTCCTACGAGCAGTACTTC
v_call: TRBV30
j_call: TRBJ2-7
clone_size: -
d_call: -

cdr3_aa: CASREGGEAFF
cdr3_nt: TGTGCCAGCAGGGAGGGGGGGGAAGCTTTCTTT
v_call: TRBV28
j_call: TRBJ1-1
clone_size: -
d_call: -

cdr3_aa: CASSKGVLNEQFF
cdr3_nt: TGTGCCAGCAGTAAAGGAGTCCTCAATGAGCAGTTCTTC
v_call: TRBV7-8
j_call: TRBJ2-1
clone_size: once
d_call: -

cdr3_aa: CASSGMGLRTDTQYF
cdr3_nt: TGTGCCAGCAGTGGTATGGGACTTCGCACAGATACGCAGTATTTT
v_call: TRBV6-1
j_call: TRBJ2-3
clone_size: -
d_call: -

cdr3_aa: CASSSPGGVGTDTQYF
cdr3_nt: TGTGCCAGCAGTTCCCCTGGGGGGGTTGGCACAGATACGCAGTATTTT
v_call: TRBV28
j_call: TRBJ2-3
clone_size: -
d_call: TRBD2

cdr3_aa: CASSLSPGPQNIQYF
cdr3_nt: TGTGCCAGCAGTTTGTCTCCAGGGCCACAAAACATTCAGTACTTC
v_call: TRBV5-4
j_call: TRBJ2-4
clone_size: few
d_call: -

cdr3_aa: CASSYGTTGLYGYTF
cdr3_nt: TGTGCCAGCAGTTACGGAACGACAGGCCTCTATGGCTACACCTTC
v_call: TRBV6-5
j_call: TRBJ1-2
clone_size: -
d_call: -

cdr3_aa: CASSDRASTDTQYF
cdr3_nt: TGTGCCAGCTCTGACAGGGCTTCCACAGATACGCAGTATTTT
v_call: TRBV6-5
j_call: TRBJ2-3
clone_size: few
d_call: TRBD1

cdr3_aa: CSVTPRGGGHTGELFF
cdr3_nt: TGCAGCGTGACCCCCCGGGGGGGAGGCCACACCGGGGAGCTGTTTTTT
v_call: TRBV29-1
j_call: TRBJ2-2
clone_size: -
d_call: TRBD2

cdr3_aa: CASSNDRAGTGELFF
cdr3_nt: TGTGCCAGCAGCAACGACAGGGCGGGCACCGGGGAGCTGTTTTTT
v_call: TRBV7-8
j_call: TRBJ2-2
clone_size: -
d_call: TRBD1

cdr3_aa: CASSLGRGETDTQYF
cdr3_nt: TGTGCCAGCAGCTTAGGCAGGGGGGAGACAGATACGCAGTATTTT
v_call: TRBV11-3
j_call: TRBJ2-3
clone_size: -
d_call: -

cdr3_aa: CASSKPSGRPDTQYF
cdr3_nt: TGTGCCAGCAGCAAACCAAGCGGGAGACCAGATACGCAGTATTTT
v_call: TRBV21-1
j_call: TRBJ2-3
clone_size: once
d_call: -

cdr3_aa: CASSSQGGLTDTQYF
cdr3_nt: TGTGCCAGCAGCTCACAAGGCGGCCTCACAGATACGCAGTATTTT
v_call: TRBV7-9
j_call: TRBJ2-3
clone_size: -
d_call: -

cdr3_aa: CAWSAKREGLRTEAFF
cdr3_nt: TGTGCCTGGAGTGCCAAGCGGGAGGGCCTGCGGACTGAAGCTTTCTTT
v_call: TRBV30
j_call: TRBJ1-1
clone_size: once
d_call: -

cdr3_aa: CASSRRDRDEQFF
cdr3_nt: TGTGCCAGCAGCCGGAGGGACAGGGATGAGCAATTCTTC
v_call: TRBV7-9
j_call: TRBJ2-1
clone_size: -
d_call: TRBD1

cdr3_aa: CARTAGQGVYGAYEQYF
cdr3_nt: TGTGCCAGGACAGCGGGACAGGGTGTTTATGGTGCCTACGAGCAGTACTTC
v_call: TRBV28
j_call: TRBJ2-7
clone_size: -
d_call: TRBD1

cdr3_aa: CAISDSGGNSDTQYF
cdr3_nt: TGTGCCATCAGCGATAGCGGGGGAAATTCGGATACGCAGTATTTT
v_call: TRBV10-3
j_call: TRBJ2-3
clone_size: few
d_call: TRBD2

cdr3_aa: CASSINTGFSPLHF
cdr3_nt: TGTGCCAGCAGCATAAACACAGGATTTTCACCCCTCCACTTT
v_call: TRBV28
j_call: TRBJ1-6
clone_size: -
d_call: -

cdr3_aa: CASSLYRGQPQHF
cdr3_nt: TGTGCCAGCAGTTTGTACAGGGGACAGCCCCAGCATTTT
v_call: TRBV28
j_call: TRBJ1-5
clone_size: few
d_call: TRBD1